The 2 T cell receptor beta chains below all came from one sample that was sequenced in a study of early T cells in non-severe SARS-CoV-2 infection. From the 5' RACE reads, TCRdb called clonotypes with MiXCR, one entry per CDR3 protein. The data contain tens of thousands of distinct CDR3 sequences, about 5% of them singletons. The material sequenced was whole blood. These receptors came from an adult who was a healthcare worker with PCR-confirmed SARS-CoV-2 infection or an uninfected control (not recorded which).

This clonotype was seen ten or more times. The chain links TRBV7-3 to TRBJ2-1; a weak D match, TRBD1 (6 bases). Trimming left V 5 bases short and J 8 bases short, with 13 bases between. The CDR3 covers 13 residues. From germline, CDR1 is SGHTA and CDR2 FQGTGA. This chain's CDR3 is CASSQGTWDEQFF. The CDR3 DNA sequence: TGTGCCAGCAGCCAGGGGACCTGGGATGAGCAGTTCTTC. The whole variable domain, filled in from reference TRBV7-3 and TRBJ2-1, reads GAGVSQTPSNKVTEKGKYVELRCDPISGHTALYWYRQSLGQGPEFLIYFQGTGAADDSGLPNDRFFAVRPEGSVSTLKIQRTERGDSAVYLCASSQGTWDEQFFGPGTRLTVL.

This clonotype was observed at least ten times. This sequence joins TRBV3-1 and TRBJ2-5; 11 bases match TRBD2. The germline V gene encodes CDR1 LGHDT and CDR2 YNNKEL (reference sequence). The CDR3 totals 16 residues. Trimming removed 4 bases from V and 3 bases from J; junction bases left unmatched: 7. DNA of the CDR3: TGTGCCAGCAGCCGCGGTAAACTAGCGGGGGAAGAGACCCAGTACTTC. It encodes CASSRGKLAGEETQYF.